Reported below is one T cell receptor (beta chain). The CDR3 runs to 14 residues. The ends were cut back, 3 bases at V and 7 bases at J, with 15 bases in the middle. CDR1 and CDR2 from the germline V gene are LGHDT and YNNKEL (reference sequence). The repertoire was sequenced with immunoSEQ multiplex PCR; TCRdb's copy has only in-frame clones and lacks some. Of about 250,000 clones listed, roughly 81% were seen once; the top ten hold approximately 6.6%. The data originate from a study of blood T cell repertoires in COVID-19. The wider study: Researchers got acute and convalescent COVID-19 samples from the United States, Italy and Spain. T cells, B-cell-depleted T cells, or PBMCs provided the cDNA or gDNA that served as material.

Donors were grouped by their self-reported clinical history. Within 2 weeks of study entry, exposed participants had contacted a PCR-confirmed or clinician-diagnosed COVID-19 case. Sequenced material: PBMCs or T cells enriched from blood (not recorded which). The V call is TRBV3-1 (or the pseudogene TRBV3-2), the J call TRBJ1-2; D perhaps matches TRBD1 (5 bases). The TCR sequence derives from a woman aged 50 to 65 who had been exposed to COVID-19. The CDR3 DNA reads TGTGCCAGCAGCCACTCTACAGGTACAGGTGGCTACACCTTC. Its translation: CASSHSTGTGGYTF.